This TCR beta chain was sequenced during a study of blood T cell repertoires in COVID-19. Across the study: Specimens from acute and convalescent COVID-19 originated in the United States, Italy and Spain. T cells, B-cell-depleted T cells, or PBMCs provided the cDNA or gDNA that served as material.

Per the original data handling: Reference gene primer amplification gave estimated nucleated cell counts. Assay: immunoSEQ multiplex PCR; the TCRdb copy retains only in-frame clones and omits some. That table furnishes V, J and clone size, whereas the DNA furnished D and trimming. This sample yields about 210,000 clones, of which around 80% are seen a single time; less than 15% belongs to the top ten. The CDR3 loop spans 15 amino acids. Germline loops: CDR1 LNHDA, CDR2 SQIVND (reference sequence). The V end lost 4 bases, the J end lost 3 bases, and 15 bases lay between the germline ends. The chain uses TRBV19 and TRBJ1-2; D unresolved. Material for sequencing was peripheral blood. This clonotype originated in a woman aged 40 to 50 with acute or convalescent COVID-19. Here the CDR3 reads CASSKGRDMDYGYTF. The CDR3 DNA is TGTGCCAGTAGTAAAGGGAGGGATATGGACTATGGCTACACCTTC.